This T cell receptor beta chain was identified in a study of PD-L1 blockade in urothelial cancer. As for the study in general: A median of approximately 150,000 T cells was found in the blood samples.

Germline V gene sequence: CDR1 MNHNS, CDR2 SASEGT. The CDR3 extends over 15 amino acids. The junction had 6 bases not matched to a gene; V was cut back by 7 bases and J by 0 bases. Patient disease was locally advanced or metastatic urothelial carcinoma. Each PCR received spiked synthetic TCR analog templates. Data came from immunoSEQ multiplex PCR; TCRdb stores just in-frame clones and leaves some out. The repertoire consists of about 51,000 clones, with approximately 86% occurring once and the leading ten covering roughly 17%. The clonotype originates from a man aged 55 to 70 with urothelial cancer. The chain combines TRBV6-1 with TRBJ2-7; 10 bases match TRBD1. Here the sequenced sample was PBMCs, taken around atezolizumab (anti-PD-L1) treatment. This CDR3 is CASKDDRGPSYEQYF. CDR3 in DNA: TGTGCCAGCAAGGATGACAGGGGGCCCTCCTACGAGCAGTACTTC.